This T cell receptor beta chain emerged from a study of T cell responses to AZD1222 COVID-19 vaccine listed by TCRdb under 2021. About the study as a whole: TCR sequencing was performed for 230 to 250 trial participants, of whom about 200 were given two doses of AZD1222 and around 25 were given two doses of MenACWY control vaccine. Trial participants were enrolled by age into subgroups of 18-55, 56-69 and 70-plus years, and approximately 150, 30 and 60 TCR-sequenced participants, respectively, were included in these subgroups.

Read against the paper, the sample's time point label means: about 28 days (+/-7) after the second vaccine dose. Because spike-specific TCR depth and breadth did not differ between the two schedules, AZD1222 recipients who got a second dose at roughly 4 weeks were pooled with those who got a second dose at roughly 12 weeks. Samples from vaccinated people were obtained from the UK trials COV001 and COV002, which included a single-blind randomized controlled phase 2/3 trial of AZD1222 (ChAdOx1 nCoV-19) in healthy adults. For TCRbeta chain sequencing, PBMC samples were collected from trial participants at day 0 and at day 28 after the second dose. With regard to this clone: Its antigen specificity is not known. Qualities for individual bases were not recorded, and no much larger clone is one base off.

CDR1 and CDR2 are read off the germline V gene as SGDLS and YYNGEE. The V and J ends are trimmed by 4 bases and 5 bases, leaving 12 bases between them. From cysteine to phenylalanine, the CDR3 is 13 amino acids long. The retained sequence is limited to the CDR3, 39 bases, with the frame set at the first base. The CDR3 regions of human TCRbeta chains were subjected to immunosequencing. The original pipeline was this. Repertoire TCRs were matched against a reference library of SARS-CoV-2-specific TCRs generated with the MIRA antigen-specificity platform. Breadth was defined as the fraction of unique TCRs that were SARS-CoV-2-associated, and depth was defined as the fraction of total T cells that were SARS-CoV-2-associated. Using the MIRA data, each spike-specific TCR was mapped to the spike region that the TCR reacts to and placed in a CD4 or CD8 class. Log10-transformed breadth and depth values were compared by one-way ANOVA with Sidak's multiple comparisons tests. TCRdb obtained this table from immuneACCESS and retained in-frame rearrangements with V and J assigned. These tables miss some clones; where compared with another copy, unresolved V genes account for less than half of the shortfall, and the remainder is unexplained. D and trimming come from the DNA, and the V and J calls and clone size come from that table. For this sample there are tens of thousands of clones; approximately 88% appear just once. 13% to 15% of the sample lies in the top ten.

Study-level results and caveats: A significant rise in spike-specific TCR breadth and depth was observed after two AZD1222 doses relative to day 0 and relative to MenACWY recipients. Participants were mostly white British and included more females than males, and it was suggested by the authors that clonal diversity may have been underestimated. The vaccine-associated CD4 TCRs covered the entire spike protein, and the dominant responses fell in regions 160-218 and 743-854. The 56-69-year group was small, and its depth increase did not reach significance, likely because of low power. No day 14 peak-response samples were available, so repertoires were characterized only after the peak T cell response. Reportedly, close to half of the unique spike-specific TCRs recognized epitopes lying outside the regions that are mutated in the B.1.351 and B.1.1.7 variants. Conclusions about previously exposed vaccinees are limited because only five or six AZD1222 recipients were SARS-CoV-2 seropositive at baseline.

The material sequenced was peripheral blood, taken 28 days after the second AZD1222 dose. The sequence derives from an adult who received the AZD1222 COVID-19 vaccine. The receptor chain draws on TRBV9 and TRBJ2-5, with no reliable assignment of the D segment. CDR3 loop: CASSYPPVETQYF. In nucleotide form, the sequence is TGTGCCAGCAGCTATCCCCCCGTGGAGACCCAGTACTTC.